Sequencing of this T cell receptor (beta chain) was carried out in a study of CD8 T cells in ankylosing spondylitis. Points from the study as a whole: Among TCR beta sequences, a motif of eight highly homologous variants appeared characteristic of ankylosing spondylitis blood.

This clonotype has at least ten counts. Its antigen remains unknown. From the 5' RACE reads, TCRdb called clonotypes with MiXCR, one entry per CDR3 protein. Of roughly 86,000 distinct CDR3 sequences listed, about 8.8% were seen once; the top ten hold approximately 4.8%. This CDR3 contains 12 residues. Germline-derived CDR1 and CDR2 are SGHRS and YFSETQ. V was trimmed by 0 bases and J by 4 bases, leaving 4 bases between them. This receptor was obtained from a male donor with ankylosing spondylitis or in good health (not recorded which). The chain combines TRBV5-1 with TRBJ1-2; D unresolved. The material sequenced was blood, either unsorted or a sorted T cell fraction (not recorded which). CDR3 residues: CASSLGSYGYTF. Written as DNA, the CDR3 is TGCGCCAGCAGCTTGGGTTCCTATGGCTACACCTTC.